Listed below are T cell receptor beta chains from one sample, sequenced in a study of CD8+CD57+ T cells in acquired aplastic anemia. TCRdb re-analysed the reads in MiXCR, keeping a single row per CDR3 protein. This sample has 150,000 to 200,000 distinct CDR3 sequences; around half occur once, and the top ten carry 0.85% to 1.3%. The sample taken for sequencing was sorted CD4+, CD8+, or CD8+CD57+ T cells (not recorded which) from PBMCs. These receptors were obtained from a human donor with aplastic anemia. The CDR3 runs from the conserved cysteine through the conserved F or W. The D gene is left open where the match is weak. Part of the rows lack a size; the others show once, few, many or a class for expanded clones.

CDR3 length	clone size	D gene	V gene	J gene	CDR3 protein	CDR3 DNA
15	NA	NA	TRBV2	TRBJ1-6	CASSDRRGGNSPLHF	TGTGCCAGCAGTGATAGAAGGGGAGGGAATTCACCCCTCCACTTT
13	NA	NA	TRBV2	TRBJ2-7	CASSEGVSYEQYF	TGTGCCAGCAGTGAAGGGGTCTCCTACGAGCAGTACTTC
13	many	NA	TRBV5-8	TRBJ1-6	CASTQLYNSPLHF	TGTGCCAGTACACAGCTTTATAATTCACCCCTCCACTTT
16	NA	TRBD1	TRBV2	TRBJ2-3	CASRELGQGSSDTQYF	TGTGCCAGCAGAGAATTGGGACAGGGGTCGTCGGATACGCAGTATTTT
13	NA	NA	TRBV7-3	TRBJ1-2	CASSTGTGGGYTF	TGTGCCAGCAGCACCGGGACCGGCGGTGGCTACACCTTC
13	NA	NA	TRBV20-1	TRBJ1-5	CSARVGGNQPQHF	TGCAGTGCTAGGGTCGGAGGTAATCAGCCCCAGCATTTT
16	NA	TRBD2	TRBV2	TRBJ2-1	CASSDSGVWPYNEQFF	TGTGCCAGCTCAGATAGCGGGGTTTGGCCCTACAATGAGCAGTTCTTC
13	NA	NA	TRBV20-1	TRBJ2-5	CSARTDWQETQYF	TGCAGTGCTAGGACGGACTGGCAAGAGACCCAGTACTTC
16	NA	NA	TRBV29-1	TRBJ2-2	CSVEDRGRANTGELFF	TGCAGCGTTGAAGACCGGGGAAGGGCGAACACCGGGGAGCTGTTTTTT
12	NA	NA	TRBV7-8	TRBJ1-1	CASSYLWGEAFF	TGTGCCAGCAGCTACCTGTGGGGTGAAGCTTTCTTT
14	NA	TRBD1	TRBV15	TRBJ1-1	CATSKEGTGSRAFF	TGTGCCACCAGCAAAGAAGGGACAGGCAGCCGAGCTTTCTTT
14	many	NA	TRBV20-1	TRBJ2-4	CSAPTDSAKNIQYF	TGCAGTGCTCCCACGGACTCAGCCAAAAACATTCAGTACTTC
13	many	NA	TRBV4-2	TRBJ2-5	CASSPLGGETQYF	TGTGCCAGCAGCCCCCTTGGGGGAGAGACCCAGTACTTC
13	many	NA	TRBV12-3/TRBV12-4	TRBJ2-2	CASSLAGAGELFF	TGTGCCAGCAGTTTAGCGGGAGCCGGGGAGCTGTTTTTT
14	few	NA	TRBV25-1	TRBJ2-3	CATTCPADTDTQYF	TGTGCCACCACATGCCCAGCCGACACAGATACGCAGTATTTT
15	many	NA	TRBV15	TRBJ2-1	CATSSGAMIYNEQFF	TGTGCCACCAGCAGTGGTGCGATGATATACAATGAGCAGTTCTTC
18	many	NA	TRBV2	TRBJ2-2	CASSEGWTGLANTGELFF	TGTGCCAGCAGTGAAGGATGGACGGGGCTCGCGAACACCGGGGAGCTGTTTTTT
12	NA	NA	TRBV18	TRBJ1-3	CASSPEGNTIYF	TGTGCCAGCTCACCAGAGGGGAACACCATATATTTT
16	many	NA	TRBV19	TRBJ1-1	CASSIGAKGTNTEAFF	TGTGCCAGTAGTATAGGTGCCAAAGGGACTAACACTGAAGCTTTCTTT
13	many	NA	TRBV6-5	TRBJ1-1	CASSYRRDTEAFF	TGTGCCAGCAGTTACAGGAGGGACACTGAAGCTTTCTTT
17	many	TRBD2	TRBV19	TRBJ2-3	CASSPQPGLGGLDTQYF	TGTGCCAGTAGTCCACAACCGGGACTAGGGGGTCTAGATACGCAGTATTTT